Given below is one TCR beta chain in context. Every patient had mismatch repair deficiency by PCR or immunohistochemistry. Only in-frame clones appear in the TCRdb table, and some are missing; sequencing was by immunoSEQ multiplex PCR. Of around 100,000 clones in the sample, around three quarters are singletons; the top ten hold 4% to 6%. This entry belongs to a study of PD-1 blockade in mismatch repair-deficient tumors. V lost 4 bases, J lost 4 bases, and 22 bases lay in between. This CDR3 region has 17 residues. Per the germline V gene, CDR1 is MDHEN and CDR2 is SYDVKM. This receptor was taken from an adult with mismatch repair-deficient cancer. The material was peripheral blood, obtained 60 weeks after starting pembrolizumab. The chain links TRBV28 to TRBJ1-1; a weak D match, TRBD1 (6 bases). CDR3 in amino acids: CASSSIPGQPSSTEAFF. The DNA for the CDR3 is TGTGCCAGCAGTTCCATACCGGGACAACCATCTAGCACTGAAGCTTTCTTT.